Each of the 26 T cell receptor beta chains below was sequenced from the same sample in a study of shared clonotypes between healthy human individuals. Sequencing used immunoSEQ multiplex PCR; TCRdb keeps in-frame clones, though not all of them. This sample has roughly 640,000 clones, with almost 97% found just once. Sequencing used naive CD4+ T cells sorted from blood. Subset of the sample: CD45RA+ positively selected. The receptor set was obtained from a woman aged 25 to 39 in good health.

This chain connects TRBV7-2 to TRBJ2-7, with 9 nucleotides matching TRBD2. The CDR3 sequence is 15 residues long. Germline CDR1 is SGHTA and CDR2 is FQGNSA. Unmatched junction bases numbered 12, after V lost 6 bases and J lost 6 bases. In DNA, the CDR3 is TGTGCCAGCAGAAGAGGGGTTAGCGGGAGAAGCGAGCAGTACTTC. Encoded protein: CASRRGVSGRSEQYF.

DNA for the CDR3: TGTGCCAGCAGTTCCGGGACAGGGAAAGCTTTCTTT. Its protein product is CASSSGTGKAFF. The V gene is TRBV28, the J gene TRBJ1-1; the match to TRBD1 covers 9 bases. Germline CDR1 reads MDHEN; CDR2 reads SYDVKM. CDR3 length: 12 residues. V gave up 4 bases and J gave up 9 bases; unmatched junction bases: 3.

This clone has a single count. V and J are TRBV5-1 and TRBJ2-3; D possibly uses TRBD1 or TRBD2 (6 bases each). CDR1 SGHRS and CDR2 YFSETQ come from the germline V gene. V was shortened by 0 bases and J by 0 bases, with 11 bases between the two germline ends. The CDR3 length is 16 residues. This CDR3 is CASSLAEGGSTDTQYF. CDR3 in DNA: TGCGCCAGCAGCTTGGCCGAGGGGGGTAGCACAGATACGCAGTATTTT.

CDR3 protein: CASSPPWYYEQYF. The CDR3 region has the DNA TGTGCCAGCAGTCCCCCCTGGTACTACGAGCAGTACTTC. The chain joins TRBV28 to TRBJ2-7, with unresolved D. Trimming took off 5 bases at V and 3 bases at J, with 11 bases between the two ends. From germline, CDR1 is MDHEN and CDR2 SYDVKM. This CDR3 has 13 residues.

This rearrangement joins TRBV7-9 to TRBJ2-1, with 7 positions matching TRBD1. V lost 2 bases, J lost 6 bases, and 1 base stayed unmatched. This CDR3 region has 13 residues. Germline V gives CDR1 SEHNR, CDR2 FQNEAQ (reference sequence). In nucleotides, the CDR3 is TGTGCCAGCAGCTTAACAGGGGCCAATGAGCAGTTCTTC. Translating gives CASSLTGANEQFF.

The chain combines TRBV6-1 with TRBJ1-5; D gene unclear. The germline gives CDR1 MNHNS, CDR2 SASEGT. With 3 bases removed from V and 0 bases from J, the gap between germline ends came to 12 bases. This CDR3 spans 16 amino acids. The DNA of the CDR3 is TGTGCCAGCAGTGACCAGACCGCCTATAGCAATCAGCCCCAGCATTTT. Its protein is CASSDQTAYSNQPQHF.

The gene calls are TRBV6-6 and TRBJ2-1; D possibly uses TRBD1 or TRBD2 (6 bases each). In germline, CDR1 is MNHNY, CDR2 SVGAGI (reference sequence). The V gene lost 7 bases and the J gene lost 4 bases, with 14 bases spanning the gap. This CDR3 is 14 amino acids long. The CDR3 nucleotides read TGTGCCAGCACCCCGGGGGCGATGTACAATGAGCAGTTCTTC. This sequence encodes CASTPGAMYNEQFF.

The chain couples TRBV30 to TRBJ2-5; 10 nucleotides line up with TRBD2. Per germline, CDR1 GTSNPN and CDR2 SVGIG (reference sequence). Trimming cost V 3 bases and J 3 bases; bases outside gene matches: 10. The CDR3 sequence is 16 residues long. The CDR3 region has the DNA TGTGCCTGGAGACAGGGGTGGCTAGCGGGAGAAGAGACCCAGTACTTC. Its protein is CAWRQGWLAGEETQYF.

This clone was seen just once. The rearrangement links TRBV4-1 to TRBJ1-1; D is possibly TRBD1 (6 bases). V was clipped by 5 bases and J by 1 base, with 14 bases between them. There are 15 residues in the CDR3. Germline lookup yields CDR1 MGHRA and CDR2 YSYEKL. The CDR3 bases are TGCGCCAGCAGCTCCCGGACAGACACGAACACTGAAGCTTTCTTT. This encodes CASSSRTDTNTEAFF.

This clone was found once. This rearrangement joins TRBV7-8 to TRBJ2-1; D might be TRBD2 (6 bases). Between the trimmed V and J ends, which lost 2 bases and 9 bases, there was a span of 14 bases. The V gene's germline CDR1 is SGHVS and CDR2 FQNEAQ. This CDR3 spans 14 amino acids. The CDR3 bases are TGTGCCAGCAGCTTATGGGTGGGAGGATCTGAGCAGTTCTTC. Translation gives CASSLWVGGSEQFF.

This chain uses TRBV27 with TRBJ1-5; D is possibly TRBD1 (6 bases). V lost 3 bases to trimming and J lost 5 bases, with 11 bases between them. Per the germline V gene, CDR1 is MNHEY and CDR2 is SMNVEV (reference sequence). The CDR3 runs to 14 residues. Here the CDR3 DNA reads TGTGCCAGCAGTTTGTGGAGGGGGGATCAGCCCCAGCATTTT. Amino acid sequence: CASSLWRGDQPQHF.

The rearrangement links TRBV30 to TRBJ2-7, with D tentatively TRBD1 (6 bases). This CDR3 contains 13 residues. In germline, CDR1 is GTSNPN, CDR2 SVGIG (reference sequence). Trimming shortened V by 5 bases and J by 2 bases, and 13 bases separated the two germline ends. The CDR3 is CAWGRDKTYEQYF. CDR3 nucleotide sequence: TGTGCCTGGGGCAGGGACAAAACCTACGAGCAGTACTTC.

The chain is built from TRBV7-6 and TRBJ1-2; D not certain. The germline CDR1 and CDR2 sequences are SGHVS and FNYEAQ. V shed 1 base and J shed 0 bases, with 9 bases lying between them. This CDR3 contains 15 residues. CDR3 sequence: CASSLDPLSNYGYTF. The CDR3 DNA reads as TGTGCCAGCAGCTTAGACCCTCTCTCTAACTATGGCTACACCTTC.

V gene TRBV28 combines with J gene TRBJ2-7; 10 nucleotides agree with TRBD2. After removal of 7 bases from V and 6 bases from J, the junction contained 15 bases not matched to a gene. CDR3 size: 16 residues. Looked up from germline, CDR1 is MDHEN and CDR2 is SYDVKM. CDR3 nucleotides: TGTGCCAGCACCCTTGGGCTAGCGGGAGAGTATGGCGAGCAGTACTTC. Translation: CASTLGLAGEYGEQYF.

The chain joins TRBV6-5 to TRBJ2-7; 9 positions agree with TRBD2. Germline assignment: CDR1 MNHEY and CDR2 SVGAGI. V dropped 7 bases and J dropped 2; count of bases not matched to a gene: 6. This CDR3 has 14 residues. CDR3 nucleotides: TGTGCCAGCAACCGACTAGCGGCACCCTACGAGCAGTACTTC. It translates to CASNRLAAPYEQYF.

The J gene is TRBJ2-5, the V gene TRBV11-2, with a possible D match to TRBD2 (7 bases). Judging by the DNA end, TRBJ2-7 fits better; the J call may be wrong. From germline, CDR1 is SGHAT and CDR2 FQNNGV. The CDR3 spans 19 residues. As DNA, the CDR3 is TGTGCCAGCAGCTTAACATCGGGCCCTCTGGCGGGGGCCTTCTACGAGCAGTACTTC. It codes for CASSLTSGPLAGAFYEQYF.

The sample holds one count of this clone. The chain couples TRBV7-2 to TRBJ2-7, with D perhaps TRBD1 (6 bases). The germline CDR1 and CDR2 sequences are SGHTA and FQGNSA. Trimming pared 8 bases from V and 0 bases from J, leaving 17 bases between. The CDR3 has 15 residues. CDR3 nucleotides: TGTGCCAGCCTAGGCAGGGGCCCACACTCCTACGAGCAGTACTTC. This codes for CASLGRGPHSYEQYF.

The chain links TRBV10-3 to TRBJ2-5, with D tentatively TRBD1 (6 bases). The CDR3 is 14 residues long. Per the germline V gene, CDR1 is ENHRY and CDR2 is SYGVKD. The V end lost 2 bases, the J end lost 2 bases, and 9 bases lay between the germline ends. The chain's CDR3 is CAISERGTQETQYF. The CDR3 DNA is TGTGCCATCAGTGAGAGGGGGACACAAGAGACCCAGTACTTC.

The chain recombines TRBV28 with TRBJ2-6; 7 bases agree with TRBD1. CDR1 is MDHEN and CDR2 is SYDVKM in the germline V gene. CDR3 length: 15 residues. V shed 6 bases, J shed 2 bases, and the junction held 4 bases outside the gene matches. DNA of the CDR3: TGTGCCAGCAGCCTCGACAGGGCTGGGGCCAACGTCCTGACTTTC. This sequence encodes CASSLDRAGANVLTF. The complete variable domain, with remaining parts taken from reference TRBV28 and TRBJ2-6, reads DVKVTQSSRYLVKRTGEKVFLECVQDMDHENMFWYRQDPGLGLRLIYFSYDVKMKEKGDIPEGYSVSREKKERFSLILESASTNQTSMYLCASSLDRAGANVLTFGAGSRLTVL.

The table lists this clone with a few counts. The chain couples TRBV10-2 to TRBJ1-4; D unclear. The V end was cut by 10 bases, the J end by 6 bases, with 9 bases between. The CDR3 length is 11 residues. Germline CDR1 reads WSHSY; CDR2 reads SAAADI. CDR3: CATGQDEKLFF. DNA of the CDR3: TGCGCCACGGGCCAGGATGAAAAACTGTTTTTT.

The rearrangement uses TRBV6-5 and TRBJ2-1; 8 bases line up with TRBD2. In germline, CDR1 is MNHEY, CDR2 SVGAGI. V lost 0 bases and J lost 7; bases outside the gene matches: 8. There are 16 residues in the CDR3. The CDR3 is CASSYSSGAGENEQFF. CDR3 nucleotide sequence: TGTGCCAGCAGTTACTCGAGCGGAGCGGGAGAGAATGAGCAGTTCTTC.

This clone was observed once. This chain joins TRBV27 and TRBJ1-4, with D unclear. CDR1 and CDR2 (germline): MNHEY, SMNVEV (reference sequence). The V end lost 6 bases, the J end lost 1 base, and 9 bases lay between the germline ends. The CDR3 is 14 residues long. The CDR3 spells CASRRAGTNEKLFF. The CDR3 DNA is TGTGCCAGCAGAAGAGCGGGAACTAATGAAAAACTGTTTTTT. Full variable domain (outside the CDR3, taken from reference TRBV27 and TRBJ1-4): EAQVTQNPRYLITVTGKKLTVTCSQNMNHEYMSWYRQDPGLGLRQIYYSMNVEVTDKGDVPEGYKVSRKEKRNFPLILESPSPNQTSLYFCASRRAGTNEKLFFGSGTQLSVL.

J is TRBJ2-5 and V is TRBV19; D not resolved. The germline V and J ends were trimmed by 3 bases and 5 bases, with 10 bases remaining between them. The CDR3 sequence is 13 residues long. Germline CDR1 is LNHDA and CDR2 is SQIVND (reference sequence). CDR3 region: CASSILISETQYF. The CDR3 DNA follows: TGTGCCAGTAGTATTTTGATATCGGAGACCCAGTACTTC.

The chain recombines TRBV5-5 with TRBJ1-1; 7 nucleotides agree with TRBD1. This CDR3 is built from 15 residues. Per the germline V gene, CDR1 is SGHKS and CDR2 is YYEKEE (reference sequence). Losses at the gene ends were 3 bases for V and 4 bases for J; bases not matched to a gene: 9. As DNA, the CDR3 is TGTGCCAGCAGCTCCCGACAGGGTTCCGCCACTGAAGCTTTCTTT. Encoded protein: CASSSRQGSATEAFF. The full variable domain, in which reference TRBV5-5 and TRBJ1-1 provide the parts outside the CDR3, is DAGVTQSPTHLIKTRGQQVTLRCSPISGHKSVSWYQQVLGQGPQFIFQYYEKEERGRGNFPDRFSARQFPNYSSELNVNALLLGDSALYLCASSSRQGSATEAFFGQGTRLTVV.

V usage is TRBV28 and J usage is TRBJ2-7, with D possibly TRBD2 on 7 matching bases. The V end was cut by 10 bases, the J end by 0 bases, with 16 bases between. The CDR3 contains 14 residues. CDR1 is MDHEN and CDR2 is SYDVKM in the germline V gene. The CDR3 nucleotides are TGTGCCACGAGCCCCGGGGGGCTCTCCTACGAGCAGTACTTC. This translates into CATSPGGLSYEQYF.

V gene TRBV5-1 combines with J gene TRBJ2-3; no clear D gene. Looked up from germline, CDR1 is SGHRS and CDR2 is YFSETQ. The CDR3 covers 14 residues. The V end lost 6 bases, the J end lost 5 bases, and 16 bases lay between the germline ends. The CDR3 coding sequence is TGCGCCAGCAAGGACCCGGGTCGAGTAGATACGCAGTATTTT. Its translation: CASKDPGRVDTQYF. Supplemented by reference TRBV5-1 and TRBJ2-3, the full variable domain reads KAGVTQTPRYLIKTRGQQVTLSCSPISGHRSVSWYQQTPGQGLQFLFEYFSETQRNKGNFPGRFSGRQFSNSRSEMNVSTLELGDSALYLCASKDPGRVDTQYFGPGTRLTVL.